The sequence of this TCR beta chain was determined in a study of T cells after yellow fever vaccination. Overall study findings and caveats: Reappearance after the booster was observed for most primary-vaccination clones (96% CD4, over 70% CD8).

This clonotype appeared a few times. The target antigen is unknown. From germline, CDR1 is SGHTA and CDR2 FQGNSA. The CDR3 consists of 17 residues. V shed 6 bases, J shed 3 bases, and the junction held 13 bases outside the gene matches. MiXCR, applied by TCRdb to the 5' RACE reads, yields one record per CDR3 protein. The data contain nearly 550,000 distinct CDR3 sequences, 15% to 20% of them seen just once; the ten biggest clones take up approximately 14%. The receptor was isolated from a man aged 25-40 years who received the YFV17D yellow fever vaccine. This chain uses TRBV7-2 with TRBJ2-3; 9 positions agree with TRBD2. Sequenced here: PBMCs, sampled 15 days after the yellow fever booster vaccination. CDR3 coding DNA: TGTGCCAGCAGTCGACTCTCCCTAGCGGGGCCAACAGATACGCAGTATTTT. Encoded protein: CASSRLSLAGPTDTQYF.